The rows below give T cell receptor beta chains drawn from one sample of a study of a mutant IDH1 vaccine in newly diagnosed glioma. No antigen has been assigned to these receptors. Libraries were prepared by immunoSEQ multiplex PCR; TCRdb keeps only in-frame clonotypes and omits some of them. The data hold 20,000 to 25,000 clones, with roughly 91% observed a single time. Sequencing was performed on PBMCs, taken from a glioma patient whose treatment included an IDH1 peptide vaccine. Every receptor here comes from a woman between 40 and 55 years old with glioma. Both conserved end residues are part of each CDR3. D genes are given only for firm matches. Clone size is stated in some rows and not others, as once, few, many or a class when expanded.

cdr3_aa: CASSLAGQTNQPQHF; cdr3_nt: TGCGCCAGCAGCTTGGCAGGGCAAACTAATCAGCCCCAGCATTTT; v_call: TRBV5-1; j_call: TRBJ1-5; d_call: .; clone_size: .
cdr3_aa: CASSRGQGNTGELFF; cdr3_nt: TGTGCCAGCAGCAGGGGACAGGGAAACACCGGGGAGCTGTTTTTT; v_call: TRBV5-4; j_call: TRBJ2-2; d_call: TRBD1; clone_size: .
cdr3_aa: CAWSEGRIIGYEQYF; cdr3_nt: TGTGCCTGGAGTGAGGGGAGGATTATCGGGTACGAGCAGTACTTC; v_call: TRBV30; j_call: TRBJ2-7; d_call: .; clone_size: .
cdr3_aa: CSPLSSASGEQFF; cdr3_nt: TGCAGCCCCTTAAGTTCGGCGTCGGGTGAGCAGTTCTTC; v_call: TRBV29-1; j_call: TRBJ2-1; d_call: .; clone_size: .
cdr3_aa: CSVGGGGLYGYTF; cdr3_nt: TGCAGCGTTGGGGGCGGGGGACTCTATGGCTACACCTTC; v_call: TRBV29-1; j_call: TRBJ1-2; d_call: .; clone_size: .
cdr3_aa: CASSQDQQGNQPQHF; cdr3_nt: TGCGCCAGCAGCCAAGACCAGCAAGGAAATCAGCCCCAGCATTTT; v_call: TRBV4-1; j_call: TRBJ1-5; d_call: .; clone_size: .
cdr3_aa: CASSRGGPNTEAFF; cdr3_nt: TGCGCCAGCAGCAGGGGGGGACCGAACACTGAAGCTTTCTTT; v_call: TRBV5-1; j_call: TRBJ1-1; d_call: .; clone_size: .
cdr3_aa: CASSLTGANVLTF; cdr3_nt: TGTGCCAGCAGTTTGACTGGGGCCAACGTCCTGACTTTC; v_call: TRBV2; j_call: TRBJ2-6; d_call: .; clone_size: .
cdr3_aa: CASSRGFGGGTNTEAFF; cdr3_nt: TGTGCCAGCAGTAGAGGGTTCGGGGGGGGTACGAACACTGAAGCTTTCTTT; v_call: TRBV2; j_call: TRBJ1-1; d_call: .; clone_size: .
cdr3_aa: CASRGEQGAYEQYF; cdr3_nt: TGTGCCAGCAGGGGGGAACAGGGGGCCTACGAGCAGTACTTC; v_call: TRBV28; j_call: TRBJ2-7; d_call: TRBD1; clone_size: few
cdr3_aa: CASSFLSGGRGTQYF; cdr3_nt: TGTGCCAGCAGCTTCCTCTCCGGCGGCCGAGGGACCCAGTACTTC; v_call: TRBV5-8; j_call: TRBJ2-5; d_call: .; clone_size: once
cdr3_aa: CASSVSFTGRGSGANVLTF; cdr3_nt: TGTGCCAGCAGTGTCAGTTTTACGGGACGAGGGTCTGGGGCCAACGTCCTGACTTTC; v_call: TRBV6-1; j_call: TRBJ2-6; d_call: .; clone_size: .
cdr3_aa: CASSLVGGNYGYTF; cdr3_nt: TGTGCCAGCAGCTTAGTGGGAGGCAACTATGGCTACACCTTC; v_call: TRBV7-9; j_call: TRBJ1-2; d_call: .; clone_size: .
cdr3_aa: CASSLEMGWESSGNTIYF; cdr3_nt: TGTGCCAGCAGCTTAGAGATGGGATGGGAGAGCTCTGGAAACACCATATATTTT; v_call: TRBV7-2; j_call: TRBJ1-3; d_call: .; clone_size: .
cdr3_aa: CASSLRGYGYTF; cdr3_nt: TGTGCCAGCAGCTTGAGGGGTTATGGCTACACCTTC; v_call: TRBV5-6; j_call: TRBJ1-2; d_call: .; clone_size: .
cdr3_aa: CASSPVGTGRGGYTF; cdr3_nt: TGTGCCAGCAGCCCGGTGGGGACAGGGCGTGGCGGCTACACCTTC; v_call: TRBV6-5; j_call: TRBJ1-2; d_call: TRBD1; clone_size: .
cdr3_aa: CASSPTRDSSTAFF; cdr3_nt: TGTGCCAGCAGCCCGACGCGGGACAGCTCGACAGCTTTCTTT; v_call: TRBV7-2; j_call: TRBJ1-1; d_call: TRBD1; clone_size: .
cdr3_aa: CASSGLAVYNEQFF; cdr3_nt: TGTGCCAGCAGCGGACTAGCGGTTTACAATGAGCAGTTCTTC; v_call: TRBV7-9; j_call: TRBJ2-1; d_call: TRBD2; clone_size: .
cdr3_aa: CASSYGQPMNTEAFF; cdr3_nt: TGTGCCAGCAGTTATGGTCAGCCCATGAACACTGAAGCTTTCTTT; v_call: TRBV7-8; j_call: TRBJ1-1; d_call: .; clone_size: .
cdr3_aa: CASLSQGTEAFF; cdr3_nt: TGCGCCAGCCTCAGTCAGGGCACTGAAGCTTTCTTT; v_call: TRBV10-2; j_call: TRBJ1-1; d_call: .; clone_size: .
cdr3_aa: CASIPGQGRDSPLHF; cdr3_nt: TGTGCCAGCATCCCAGGACAGGGGCGAGATTCACCCCTCCACTTT; v_call: TRBV6-6; j_call: TRBJ1-6; d_call: TRBD1; clone_size: .
cdr3_aa: CSVDPPAYRVRSNTEAFF; cdr3_nt: TGCAGCGTTGACCCCCCGGCCTACAGGGTTCGGTCCAACACTGAAGCTTTCTTT; v_call: TRBV29-1; j_call: TRBJ1-1; d_call: .; clone_size: .